Below are 2 T cell receptor beta chains sequenced from a single sample in a study of identical twins. TCRdb independently ran MiXCR on the 5' RACE reads; one entry per CDR3 protein. Found here are approximately 550,000 distinct CDR3 sequences, about a fifth of them singletons; the top ten hold around 0.48%. The sample also formed part of further work on yellow fever vaccine responses in identical twins.

Sequencing was carried out using CD4+ T cells sorted from blood. The receptors come from a woman between 18 and 29 years old in good health.

This clonotype has a handful of counts. The V call is TRBV11-2, the J call TRBJ2-3, with a weak D call TRBD2 (6 bases). This CDR3 comprises 14 residues. Germline lookup yields CDR1 SGHAT and CDR2 FQNNGV. The V end was cut by 5 bases, the J end by 5 bases, with 14 bases between. The CDR3 region is CASSPGTSEDTQYF. CDR3 bases: TGTGCCAGCAGCCCCGGGACTTCAGAAGATACGCAGTATTTT.

This clonotype was counted only a few times. This chain connects TRBV5-1 to TRBJ2-3, with a tentative D call TRBD1 (6 bases). Deletions cut 3 bases from V and 3 bases from J, with 20 bases between. CDR1 is SGHRS and CDR2 is YFSETQ in the germline V gene. This CDR3 spans 17 amino acids. The CDR3 nucleotides are TGCGCCAGCAGCTCCGGTGGCACAGGGAGTTTGACAGATACGCAGTATTTT. Encoded protein: CASSSGGTGSLTDTQYF.